This entry concerns a single TCR beta chain. Its antigen remains unknown. Looked up from germline, CDR1 is MDHEN and CDR2 is SYDVKM. V lost 3 bases and J 0 bases, leaving 11 bases between the germline ends. The CDR3 is 16 residues long. Using immunoSEQ multiplex PCR, the repertoire was profiled, and TCRdb retains in-frame clones only, with some absent. This table holds about 120,000 clones, roughly nine tenths found once. This sample is drawn from a study of T cell responses to AZD1222 COVID-19 vaccine. Study background: Second-dose groups at about 4 or about 12 weeks were pooled.

Study outcomes and limitations: Donors were largely white British and mainly female; clonal diversity was possibly underestimated. Repertoires were collected only later (after the peak T cell response had occurred). Spike-specific TCR depth and breadth grew after two AZD1222 doses.

The TCR comes from an adult in good health. The source was peripheral blood, collected on day 0 of AZD1222 vaccination. This chain links TRBV28 with TRBJ2-2; D not certain. CDR3 region: CASSLRTQANTGELFF. As DNA, the CDR3 is TGTGCCAGCAGTTTGAGGACGCAAGCGAACACCGGGGAGCTGTTTTTT.